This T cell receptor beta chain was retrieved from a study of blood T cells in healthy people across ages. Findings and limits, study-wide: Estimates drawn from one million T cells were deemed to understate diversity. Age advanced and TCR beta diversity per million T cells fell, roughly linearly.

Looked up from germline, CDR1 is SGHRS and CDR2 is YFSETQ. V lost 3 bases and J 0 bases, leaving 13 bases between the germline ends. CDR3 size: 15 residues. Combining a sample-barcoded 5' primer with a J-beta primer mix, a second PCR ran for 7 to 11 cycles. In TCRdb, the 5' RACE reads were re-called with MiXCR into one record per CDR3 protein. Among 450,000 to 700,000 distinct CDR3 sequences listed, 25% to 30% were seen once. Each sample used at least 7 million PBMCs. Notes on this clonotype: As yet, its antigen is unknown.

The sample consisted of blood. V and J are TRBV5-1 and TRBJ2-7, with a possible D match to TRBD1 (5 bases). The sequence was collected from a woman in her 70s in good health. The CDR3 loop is CASSSRTLSSYEQYF. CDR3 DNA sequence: TGCGCCAGCAGCTCTCGGACATTAAGCTCCTACGAGCAGTACTTC.